One sample yielded the 21 T cell receptor beta chains listed below, sequenced in a study of T-cell memory formation after mild COVID-19. TCRdb ran MiXCR on the 5' RACE reads and lists one entry per CDR3 protein. The table includes a few hundred thousand distinct CDR3 sequences, more than 15% detected once. Sequenced: PBMCs or a T cell subset sorted from them (not recorded which). These TCRs come from a man aged 18 to 35 who had mild COVID-19 (a few samples of this study predate the infection). Cell type and time point are not known.

This clonotype was counted a few times. The CDR3 here is CATSRGTTGDGYTF. In nucleotides, the CDR3 is TGTGCCACCAGCAGAGGTACGACAGGCGACGGCTACACCTTC. The chain links TRBV15 to TRBJ1-2; D might be TRBD1 (6 bases). Trimming removed 1 base at V and 8 bases at J, with 14 bases between. Germline CDR1 LNHNV, CDR2 YYDKDF (reference sequence). This CDR3 has 14 amino acids. Full variable domain (outside the CDR3, taken from reference TRBV15 and TRBJ1-2): DAMVIQNPRYQVTQFGKPVTLSCSQTLNHNVMYWYQQKSSQAPKLLFHYYDKDFNNEADTPDNFQSRRPNTSFCFLDIRSPGLGDTAMYLCATSRGTTGDGYTFGSGTRLTVV.

This chain links TRBV7-2 with TRBJ1-2; 10 nucleotides line up with TRBD1. CDR1 is SGHTA and CDR2 is FQGNSA in the germline V gene. CDR3 length: 13 residues. Trimming at V came to 5 bases and at J to 7 bases, leaving 4 bases not matched to a gene. The CDR3 region is CASSSRDRGGYTF. In nucleotides, the CDR3 is TGTGCCAGCAGCAGCCGGGACAGGGGTGGCTACACCTTC.

This clonotype was counted between two and nine times. V usage is TRBV7-3 and J usage is TRBJ2-3; TRBD2 agrees at 7 bases. Germline CDR1 reads SGHTA; CDR2 reads FQGTGA. This CDR3 is 16 amino acids long. V gave up 0 bases and J gave up 6 bases; unmatched junction bases: 9. CDR3 residues: CASSLTKRGDADTQYF. CDR3 in DNA: TGTGCCAGCAGCTTAACGAAGCGGGGAGACGCGGATACGCAGTATTTT. The full variable domain, with the rest looked up from reference TRBV7-3 and TRBJ2-3, is GAGVSQTPSNKVTEKGKYVELRCDPISGHTALYWYRQSLGQGPEFLIYFQGTGAADDSGLPNDRFFAVRPEGSVSTLKIQRTERGDSAVYLCASSLTKRGDADTQYFGPGTRLTVL.

The chain uses TRBV9 and TRBJ2-2; D not resolved. Per the germline V gene, CDR1 is SGDLS and CDR2 is YYNGEE. Trimming stripped 2 bases from V and 5 bases from J, with 4 bases between. CDR3 length: 12 amino acids. The CDR3 here is CASSVRTGELFF. The DNA of the CDR3 is TGTGCCAGCAGCGTTAGGACCGGGGAGCTGTTTTTT.

V usage is TRBV6-6 and J usage is TRBJ1-1; TRBD1 is a possible D gene (6 bases). The V end lost 7 bases, the J end lost 9 bases, and 12 bases lay between the germline ends. The CDR3 is 11 residues long. CDR1 is MNHNY, CDR2 SVGAGI, per germline (reference sequence). CDR3 protein: CASTMGGQAFF. For the CDR3, the DNA is TGTGCCAGCACCATGGGGGGGCAAGCTTTCTTT.

The CDR3 region has the DNA TGCGCCAGCAGCTTGTCATCGCAGGGACAAGCTGAAGCTTTCTTT. This sequence encodes CASSLSSQGQAEAFF. The chain uses TRBV5-1 and TRBJ1-1; the D gene is possibly TRBD1 (6 bases). The V and J ends lost 1 base and 6 bases respectively, with 16 bases between them. The germline V gene has CDR1 SGHRS and CDR2 YFSETQ. This CDR3 comprises 15 residues. The variable domain in full, with the rest retrieved from reference TRBV5-1 and TRBJ1-1, is KAGVTQTPRYLIKTRGQQVTLSCSPISGHRSVSWYQQTPGQGLQFLFEYFSETQRNKGNFPGRFSGRQFSNSRSEMNVSTLELGDSALYLCASSLSSQGQAEAFFGQGTRLTVV.

This clonotype appeared a few times. This chain joins TRBV28 and TRBJ2-5; 9 nucleotides align to TRBD1. Germline assignment: CDR1 MDHEN and CDR2 SYDVKM. This CDR3 comprises 14 residues. V lost 3 bases, J lost 5 bases, and 4 bases stayed unmatched. Here the CDR3 DNA reads TGTGCCAGCAGTTTCGGACAGGGGATGGAGACCCAGTACTTC. Its translation is CASSFGQGMETQYF.

The genes are TRBV20-1 and TRBJ2-7, with a possible D match to TRBD1 (6 bases). Between the trimmed V and J ends, which lost 4 bases and 4 bases, there was a span of 11 bases. CDR1 is DFQATT and CDR2 is SNEGSKA in the germline V gene (reference sequence). The CDR3 is 12 residues long. The CDR3 loop is CSATAGQYEQYV. The CDR3 coding sequence is TGCAGTGCTACCGCCGGACAGTACGAGCAGTACGTC.

This clonotype was seen a few times. This chain links TRBV4-1 with TRBJ1-6, with 7 bases aligning to TRBD1. The CDR3 extends over 16 amino acids. CDR1 is MGHRA, CDR2 YSYEKL, per germline. The junction had 15 bases not matched to a gene; V was cut back by 6 bases and J by 10 bases. The CDR3: CASSPGTGVGTSPLHF. The CDR3 region has the DNA TGCGCCAGCAGTCCGGGTACAGGGGTTGGAACATCACCCCTCCACTTT.

The rearrangement joins TRBV7-2 to TRBJ1-5; D gene ambiguous. The CDR3 spans 14 residues. Germline V gene data show CDR1 as SGHTA and CDR2 as FQGNSA. V gave up 2 bases and J gave up 8 bases, with 13 bases separating them. Here the CDR3 reads CASSLNGVGEPQHF. The CDR3 DNA sequence: TGTGCCAGCAGCTTAAACGGTGTCGGTGAGCCCCAGCATTTT.

In its sample, this clonotype was seen once. The junction differs from germline at one of its ends, possibly a read error. This chain connects TRBV27 to TRBJ2-6; D unresolved. Germline V gene data show CDR1 as MNHEY and CDR2 as SMNVEV (reference sequence). The CDR3 is made up of 15 amino acids. CDR3 region: CDSSLWGPGANVLTF. The CDR3 nucleotides read TGTGACAGCAGTTTATGGGGTCCTGGGGCCAACGTCCTGACTTTC.

The chain carries TRBV5-1 and TRBJ2-3; 10 nucleotides match TRBD2. The junction had 9 bases not matched to a gene; V was cut back by 3 bases and J by 5 bases. Germline V gives CDR1 SGHRS, CDR2 YFSETQ. This CDR3 is built from 16 residues. The CDR3 sequence: CASSSLSAGGQDTQYF. DNA for the CDR3: TGCGCCAGCAGCTCCCTCTCAGCGGGGGGGCAAGATACGCAGTATTTT.

This chain links TRBV7-2 with TRBJ2-2; 9 positions agree with TRBD2. With V trimmed by 7 bases and J by 2 bases, 8 bases remained unmatched. The length of the CDR3 is 16 residues. Germline values: CDR1 SGHTA, CDR2 FQGNSA. The CDR3 sequence: CASTRPSGVNTGELFF. CDR3 DNA sequence: TGTGCCAGCACCCGACCTAGCGGGGTTAACACCGGGGAGCTGTTTTTT.

The V gene is TRBV12-3 or TRBV12-4, the J gene TRBJ1-4; D remains unclear. CDR3 length: 13 amino acids. Trimming shortened V by 6 bases and J by 7 bases, and 12 bases separated the two germline ends. For the CDR3, the DNA is TGTGCCAGCAGCCCCGGCGTTCTTGAAAAACTGTTTTTT. This sequence encodes CASSPGVLEKLFF.

The CDR3 nucleotides read TGTGCCAGCAGCTCCACTACATTGGCCACTGAAGCTTTCTTT. This gives the protein CASSSTTLATEAFF. The chain carries TRBV7-2 and TRBJ1-1; D gene ambiguous. Trimming left V 4 bases short and J 4 bases short, with 13 bases between. The CDR3 contains 14 residues. Germline V gene lookup returns CDR1 SGHTA and CDR2 FQGNSA.

Judged by abundance, this clonotype is medium-sized. The gene calls are TRBV6-5 and TRBJ2-5; 15 nucleotides agree with TRBD2. Trimming took 0 bases from V and 4 from J; bases not matched to a gene: 0. Germline loops: CDR1 MNHEY, CDR2 SVGAGI. The CDR3 extends over 16 amino acids. The CDR3 sequence: CASSYSGLAGGETQYF. The CDR3 DNA sequence: TGTGCCAGCAGTTACTCGGGACTAGCGGGGGGAGAGACCCAGTACTTC.

This clonotype has a handful of counts. The V call is TRBV5-1, the J call TRBJ2-5; TRBD2 matches 7 bases. From germline, CDR1 is SGHRS and CDR2 YFSETQ. Losses at the gene ends were 0 bases for V and 1 base for J; bases not matched to a gene: 3. This CDR3 is built from 15 residues. The CDR3 DNA is TGCGCCAGCAGCTTGGTGACTAGCCTCCAAGAGACCCAGTACTTC. It is translated as CASSLVTSLQETQYF.

This rearrangement joins TRBV11-1 to TRBJ2-3; the match to TRBD2 covers 12 bases. Germline V CDR1 and CDR2: SGHAT, FQDESV (reference sequence). J was trimmed by 6 bases and V by 5 bases; bases with no gene match: 12. CDR3 size: 17 residues. CDR3: CASSPRRASGGADTQYF. CDR3 DNA sequence: TGTGCCAGCAGCCCACGGCGGGCTAGCGGGGGGGCGGATACGCAGTATTTT.

The rearrangement links TRBV7-9 to TRBJ2-1, with D maybe TRBD2 (5 bases). Germline CDR1 is SEHNR and CDR2 is FQNEAQ (reference sequence). The ends were cut back, 3 bases at V and 6 bases at J, with 21 bases in the middle. The CDR3 loop spans 17 amino acids. The CDR3 sequence is CASSLTDFTPLRNEQFF. CDR3 DNA sequence: TGTGCCAGCAGCTTGACGGACTTTACGCCTCTTCGCAATGAGCAGTTCTTC.

This clonotype has only a few counts. The V and J genes are TRBV6-6 and TRBJ1-2; 10 bases agree with TRBD1. The junction had 9 bases not matched to a gene; V was cut back by 4 bases and J by 1 base. The germline V gene has CDR1 MNHNY and CDR2 SVGAGI (reference sequence). This CDR3 contains 17 residues. The CDR3 DNA sequence: TGTGCCAGCAGTTCGACTAAGACAGGGGGCTATAACTATGGCTACACCTTC. It translates to CASSSTKTGGYNYGYTF.

In DNA, the CDR3 is TGTGCCAGCAGCCCCAAGAGACAGGGGGCCTACGAGCAGTACTTC. Protein sequence: CASSPKRQGAYEQYF. This chain connects TRBV7-9 to TRBJ2-7, with 9 bases matching TRBD1. There are 15 residues in the CDR3. Unmatched junction bases numbered 7, after V lost 5 bases and J lost 2 bases. CDR1 is SEHNR and CDR2 is FQNEAQ in the germline V gene (reference sequence).